This TCR beta chain appears in the sequencing data of a study of blood T cells in healthy people across ages (dated by TCRdb to the mid-2010s). Study-wide context: In model experiments, template switching captured roughly one uniquely barcoded TCR beta cDNA molecule for every two T cells. The donors were divided into four age groups: young (average approximately 17 years), middle-aged (around 37), aged (roughly 60) and long-lived (about 79). To avoid experimental bias, donors of different ages were distributed randomly across sequencing lanes. For two donors (one aged 18 to 30 and one aged 80 or older), the study analyzed two additional independent replicas of 1 million unique cDNA reads from the same blood draw. The study measured age-related changes in TCR beta repertoire diversity using deep sequencing normalized with unique cDNA molecular identifiers. Here is what the overall study found, with its caveats: A strong correlation was found between observed TCR beta diversity and the percentage of naive T cells measured by flow cytometry. As age increased, observed TCR beta diversity per million T cells dropped in a roughly linear way, and a significant reduction was already evident by age 40. Because donor CMV infection status was unknown, age-related changes in expanded clonotypes were potentially confounded. Compared with the aged group, the long-lived group had more naive CD4+ T cells, fewer expanded clones and increased TCR diversity, a pattern suggesting age selection. Estimates of total diversity based on one million sequenced T cells were considered lower bounds and underestimates. Bulk unsorted PBMC profiling prevented conclusive comparison of naive and antigen-experienced compartments.

A remark on this clonotype: Its target antigen remains unknown. It may be a read error: a sequence one base away is much more abundant.

Cut back by 8 bases and 0 bases, the V and J ends lie 2 bases apart. The CDR3, from cysteine to phenylalanine, totals 12 residues. Only the CDR3 DNA is retained, 36 bases long and in frame from the first base. Per the germline V gene (reference sequence), MNHEY is the CDR1 and SMNVEV is the CDR2. Donors were a few dozen systemically healthy Caucasian individuals from Russia aged about 6 to 100 years. Each donor gave around 9.8 milliliters of peripheral blood, collected into EDTA-treated Vacutainer tubes. Ficoll-Paque density-gradient centrifugation was used to isolate PBMCs, with at least 6 million obtained per sample. Trizol reagent was used to extract total RNA from PBMCs, with at least 6 micrograms per sample. For every donor, flow cytometry on a PBMC aliquot measured the percentage of naive CD45RAhigh/CD27high T cells. The library was prepared using 5' RACE. TCRdb names Illumina HiSeq 2500 as the instrument used. The second PCR ran for about 6 to 11 cycles and used a J-beta primer mix along with a sample-barcoded 5' primer. A template-switch 5' adaptor carrying 12 random nucleotides introduced a unique molecular identifier onto each TCR beta cDNA molecule. Each sample yielded at least 3 million CDR3-containing paired-end reads. The Mint cDNA synthesis kit, primed by a TRBC-specific oligonucleotide, was used to synthesize first-strand cDNA from all RNA. After uracil-DNA glycosylase treatment, a first 18-cycle PCR used universal primers M1SS and BC2_uni_R on all cDNA. In the original analysis: For normalization, 1 million high-quality reads were randomly selected from each sample, with every read carrying a distinct molecular identifier. Instead of being binned into consensus sequences, reads with shared molecular identifiers were discarded. MiTCR, with a Q25 quality threshold and the strictest error-elimination algorithm, was used for CDR3 identification, clonotype clustering and error correction. A nonparametric unseen species model with Euler transformation was used to estimate lower-bound total TCR beta diversity. Using fastp at Q25 and MiXCR, TCRdb reprocessed the public reads and kept productive beta chains. Every distinct CDR3 protein forms one entry, paired with its most common genes and DNA. TCRdb, not the authors, supplied the V and J calls. This sample comprises about 730,000 distinct CDR3 sequences, more than 40% of them detected only once. Approximately 22% of the sample goes to the ten largest clones.

Sequenced input: blood. This clonotype originated in a woman aged 55-70 years in good health. The V and J segments used are TRBV27 and TRBJ2-6, with no confidently assigned D gene. The nucleotide sequence reads TGTGCCAGCCGCTCTGGGGCCAACGTCCTGACTTTC. It is translated as CASRSGANVLTF. The full variable domain, completed from the reference TRBV27 and TRBJ2-6 proteins outside the CDR3, reads EAQVTQNPRYLITVTGKKLTVTCSQNMNHEYMSWYRQDPGLGLRQIYYSMNVEVTDKGDVPEGYKVSRKEKRNFPLILESPSPNQTSLYFCASRSGANVLTFGAGSRLTVL.